This TCR beta chain stems from a study of cytomegalovirus exposure and HLA in healthy donors. Whole-study findings and limits: Rare TCR sequences dominated, though some public TCRs recurred in many donors. Most subjects' HLA-A and HLA-B alleles were reportedly predicted from TCR beta sequences.

Remarks on this clone: Antigen unknown.

V dropped 7 bases and J dropped 2; count of bases not matched to a gene: 5. This CDR3 spans 14 amino acids. Germline lookup yields CDR1 MNHEY and CDR2 SMNVEV (reference sequence). In the PCR, 60 Vbeta and 13 Jbeta primers were used. The table came from immunoSEQ multiplex PCR; TCRdb's copy has only in-frame clones and leaves some out. The data show 130,000 or so clones, around three quarters seen once. Sequenced material: PBMCs. The chain couples TRBV27 to TRBJ2-3; 8 bases are a match to TRBD1. This clonotype was obtained from a woman in her thirties or forties in good health and CMV-seronegative. In DNA form, the CDR3 reads TGTGCCAGCACTCGGACAGGGACCACAGATACGCAGTATTTT. It specifies CASTRTGTTDTQYF.